This entry features one TCR beta chain sequence. Its antigen is undetermined. This record belongs to a study of T cells in Graves' hyperthyroidism and ophthalmopathy. For the study at large: Peripheral blood specimens were obtained at initial diagnosis, prior to any treatment. Study findings and constraints: Ophthalmopathy was identified by the model a median about 6.8 months ahead of onset. Most thyroid clonotypes expanded above 0.001 appeared in blood too. A model of 13 V-J features distinguished ophthalmopathy from stable hyperthyroidism.

CDR3 length: 15 amino acids. The germline V and J ends were trimmed by 3 bases and 0 bases, with 6 bases remaining between them. Per the germline V gene, CDR1 is SGHTA and CDR2 is FQGTGA. Amplification of TCR beta CDR3 regions was performed using RNA transcripts as template. HTBI primers were employed in a first-round RT-PCR of the TCR CDR3. TCRdb passed the multiplex PCR reads through MiXCR, listing each CDR3 protein once. This sample has around 430,000 distinct CDR3 sequences, with more than 13% found just once. The sample was blood. The chain couples TRBV7-3 to TRBJ2-6; D not certain. The TCR comes from a woman in her 30s with Graves' hyperthyroidism. CDR3 loop: CASSFSTSGANVLTF. For the CDR3, the DNA is TGTGCCAGCAGCTTTAGCACCTCTGGGGCCAACGTCCTGACTTTC. Full variable domain (missing parts from reference TRBV7-3 and TRBJ2-6): GAGVSQTPSNKVTEKGKYVELRCDPISGHTALYWYRQSLGQGPEFLIYFQGTGAADDSGLPNDRFFAVRPEGSVSTLKIQRTERGDSAVYLCASSFSTSGANVLTFGAGSRLTVL.